This TCR beta chain came from a study of T cell repertoires in cytomegalovirus infection (dated by TCRdb to between 2019 and 2020). About the investigation overall: Recently identified HLA-C-restricted CMV epitopes, whose presentation resists viral immunomodulation, were targeted by peptide stimulations together with well-studied HLA-B-restricted epitopes. Donor HLA type was relevant to the analysis, because carriage of CMV infection together with the matching HLA type was indicated by public TCR beta signatures. What the authors observed across the whole study: The ex vivo response was dominated by HLA-C-restricted CMV-specific TCR beta clonotypes, and the single most frequent clonotype in two of eight donors was supplied by these HLA-C-restricted clonotypes. In both this cohort and an independent 352-donor cohort, the cumulative frequency of public TCR beta family members distinguished carriers of CMV infection plus the relevant HLA type.

This clonotype was observed a single time. Its antigen is not yet known. Base qualities are not at hand, and no much larger clone is one base apart. Single-read evidence is weak. V and J are trimmed by 0 bases and 10 bases, and the gene matches miss 8 bases of the junction. CDR1 LGHNA and CDR2 YSLEER are derived from the germline V gene. The CDR3 covers 16 residues, taking in both the cysteine and the phenylalanine. Only the CDR3 region is kept as DNA, spanning 48 bases read in frame from base 1. The sequencing machine was an Illumina HiSeq 1500. TCRdb reprocessed the public reads (quality trimming at Q25 with fastp, clone calling with MiXCR) and kept in-frame beta chains. Every entry covers one CDR3 protein and lists the most common genes and DNA from its rows. This sample has 370,000 or so distinct CDR3 sequences in its table, and about a third of those were observed once. Clones ranked in the top ten supply about 13% of the sample.

The treatment or condition label corresponds to: in vitro stimulation with specific CMV peptide epitopes to enrich CMV-specific T cells. The specimen comprised cultured PBMCs, sampled from culture after CMV antigen stimulation. The chain is made from TRBV4-3 and TRBJ2-1; TRBD2 fits 11 bases in the junction. The origin of this receptor is a human donor in good health (CMV status not recorded). Some clones in this sample may be carry-over from other donors' samples. The DNA reads as follows: TGCGCCAGCAGCCAAGAGTTAGCGGGAGGGCCCGGCGAGCAGTTCTTC. It translates as CASSQELAGGPGEQFF.